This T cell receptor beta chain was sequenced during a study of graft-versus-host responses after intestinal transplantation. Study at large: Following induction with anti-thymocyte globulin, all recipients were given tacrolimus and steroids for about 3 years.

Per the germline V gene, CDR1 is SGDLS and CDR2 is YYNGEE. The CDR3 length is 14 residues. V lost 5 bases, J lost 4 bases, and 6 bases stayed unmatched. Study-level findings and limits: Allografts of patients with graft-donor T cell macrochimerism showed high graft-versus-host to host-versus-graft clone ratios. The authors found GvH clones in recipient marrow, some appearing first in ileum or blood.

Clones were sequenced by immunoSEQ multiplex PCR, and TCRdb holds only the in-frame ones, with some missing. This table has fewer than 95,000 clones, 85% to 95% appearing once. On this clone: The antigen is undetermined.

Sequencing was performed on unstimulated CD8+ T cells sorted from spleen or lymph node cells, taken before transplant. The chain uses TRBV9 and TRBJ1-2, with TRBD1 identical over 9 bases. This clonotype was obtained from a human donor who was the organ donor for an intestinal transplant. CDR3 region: CASRAGQGSYGYTF. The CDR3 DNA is TGTGCCAGCAGGGCGGGACAGGGAAGCTATGGCTACACCTTC.